This entry lists 5 T cell receptor beta chains sequenced from one sample in a study of low-dose radiotherapy and immunotherapy resistance in tumors. Sample time point: before trial treatment. Primers used for first-strand cDNA, a TRAV- and TRBV-specific set, covered both alpha and beta chains. TCRs were amplified for about 18 PCR cycles with a constant-region primer and V-primer adapter. One entry per CDR3 protein, called by TCRdb with MiXCR from the reads. This sample yields some 88,000 distinct CDR3 sequences, of which 9.4% are seen a single time; about 1% belongs to the top ten. Sequencing used PBMCs, obtained before treatment. Receptors originate from a male donor with prostate cancer.

This clonotype was detected many times. V is TRBV5-5 and J is TRBJ2-1, with no clear D. CDR3 length: 16 residues. V lost 0 bases and J lost 0, with 10 bases in between. Germline CDR1 SGHKS, CDR2 YYEKEE (reference sequence). The CDR3 bases are TGTGCCAGCAGCTTGGGTTTAATTAGCTCCTACAATGAGCAGTTCTTC. Its protein is CASSLGLISSYNEQFF.

This clonotype has ten or more counts. The chain uses TRBV7-8 and TRBJ2-2; 10 bases line up with TRBD1. Germline-derived CDR1 and CDR2 are SGHVS and FQNEAQ. CDR3 size: 18 residues. Trimming at V came to 4 bases and at J to 2 bases, leaving 10 bases not matched to a gene. The CDR3 DNA is TGTGCCAGCAGCTCACGGGACAGGGGTAGGGGCAACACCGGGGAGCTGTTTTTT. Translating it yields CASSSRDRGRGNTGELFF.

This clonotype was counted at least ten times. This chain links TRBV4-2 with TRBJ2-7; D possibly matches TRBD1 or TRBD2 (5 bases each). In germline, CDR1 is LGHNA, CDR2 YNFKEQ. Trimming took off 0 bases at V and 4 bases at J, with 13 bases between the two ends. The CDR3 sequence is 15 residues long. The CDR3 nucleotides are TGTGCCAGCAGCCAAGATCCGGGACCGTTATACGAGCAGTACTTC. This codes for CASSQDPGPLYEQYF.

This clonotype was detected ten times or more. The chain recombines TRBV7-2 with TRBJ2-7; 7 bases align to TRBD2. Germline CDR1 is SGHTA and CDR2 is FQGNSA. Germline trimming cut 5 bases from V and 5 bases from J; bases unmatched to any gene: 15. The CDR3 sequence is 16 residues long. The DNA for the CDR3 is TGTGCCAGCAGCCCTTGGGCCAGCGGGGTCGCCCACGAGCAGTACTTC. This codes for CASSPWASGVAHEQYF. Filled out from reference TRBV7-2 and TRBJ2-7, the complete variable domain reads GAGVSQSPSNKVTEKGKDVELRCDPISGHTALYWYRQSLGQGLEFLIYFQGNSAPDKSGLPSDRFSAERTGGSVSTLTIQRTQQEDSAVYLCASSPWASGVAHEQYFGPGTRLTVT.

This clonotype showed up many times. J is TRBJ2-1 and V is TRBV2; D not certain. The V gene lost 5 bases and the J gene lost 5 bases, with 16 bases spanning the gap. The CDR3 length is 15 residues. Germline V lookup: CDR1 SNHLY, CDR2 FYNNEI. CDR3 residues: CASSFYSESHNEQFF. The CDR3 DNA reads as TGTGCCAGCAGTTTCTACTCCGAGAGCCACAATGAGCAGTTCTTC.